Below are 22 T cell receptor beta chains sequenced from a single sample in a study of T-cell reconstitution after alpha-beta-depleted transplantation in children. Unique molecular identifiers were incorporated during preparation of the TCRbeta library. TCRdb recomputed calls from the PCR reads with MiXCR, one row per CDR3 protein. The data hold approximately 240,000 distinct CDR3 sequences, with 9.5% to 13% observed a single time. The specimen was PBMCs, collected before TCRalphabeta/CD19-depleted stem cell transplant. The receptors originated from a child less than two years old with acute myeloid leukemia, due to receive a stem cell transplant.

This clonotype was recorded many times. J is TRBJ2-7 and V is TRBV12-3 or TRBV12-4; the D gene is possibly TRBD2 (6 bases). V was shortened by 8 bases and J by 2 bases, with 16 bases between the two germline ends. CDR3 length: 14 residues. CDR3 loop: CASGESTGAYEQYF. The CDR3 nucleotides read TGTGCCAGCGGAGAGTCGACGGGAGCCTACGAGCAGTACTTC.

This clonotype was seen only a few times. CDR3 nucleotide sequence: TGCAGCGTTGTATCCCAGGTTAGCTACGAGCAGTACTTC. This codes for CSVVSQVSYEQYF. The chain couples TRBV29-1 to TRBJ2-7; D is ambiguous. The length of the CDR3 is 13 residues. Germline CDR1 SQVTM, CDR2 ANQGSEA. V was trimmed by 4 bases and J by 3 bases, leaving 13 bases between them.

This chain connects TRBV11-3 to TRBJ2-7, with D possibly being TRBD1 (6 bases). Trimming stripped 1 base from V and 0 bases from J, with 10 bases between. This CDR3 contains 15 residues. The germline gives CDR1 SGHNT, CDR2 YENEEA. CDR3: CASSLVRDNSYEQYF. The CDR3 DNA reads TGTGCCAGCAGCTTAGTCCGGGACAACTCCTACGAGCAGTACTTC.

The chain links TRBV5-1 to TRBJ2-3, with D unclear. The CDR3 length is 16 residues. Trimming stripped 3 bases from V and 2 bases from J, with 16 bases between. Germline values: CDR1 SGHRS, CDR2 YFSETQ. The chain's CDR3 is CASSSVIRGSTDTQYF. CDR3 bases: TGCGCCAGCAGCTCCGTTATCCGCGGATCCACAGATACGCAGTATTTT.

There are many counts of this clonotype. The chain employs TRBV11-1 and TRBJ2-2; 8 bases are a match to TRBD1. The CDR3 consists of 15 residues. J was trimmed by 4 bases and V by 1 base; bases with no gene match: 2. The germline V gene has CDR1 SGHAT and CDR2 FQDESV (reference sequence). CDR3 protein: CASSLVQGATGELFF. The CDR3 nucleotides are TGTGCCAGCAGCTTAGTGCAGGGGGCCACCGGGGAGCTGTTTTTT.

This clonotype was found a few times. The gene calls are TRBV20-1 and TRBJ2-5, with D maybe TRBD1 (6 bases). The germline V gene encodes CDR1 DFQATT and CDR2 SNEGSKA (reference sequence). This CDR3 region has 12 residues. Between the trimmed V and J ends, which lost 7 bases and 3 bases, there was a span of 12 bases. The chain's CDR3 is CSVIPGEETQYF. DNA for the CDR3: TGCAGTGTGATCCCAGGGGAAGAGACCCAGTACTTC.

This clonotype was seen ten or more times. The chain has TRBV6-2 or TRBV6-3 and TRBJ2-3; 8 bases agree with TRBD1. The CDR3 covers 16 residues. Trimming at V came to 2 bases and at J to 0 bases, leaving 4 bases not matched to a gene. CDR1 is MNHEY and CDR2 is SVGEGT in the germline V gene. The CDR3 DNA sequence: TGTGCCAGCAGTTACACCGACAGGGGTAGCACAGATACGCAGTATTTT. Translation: CASSYTDRGSTDTQYF.

The sample holds many counts of this clonotype. The chain links TRBV20-1 to TRBJ1-1; no definite D call. Germline V lookup: CDR1 DFQATT, CDR2 SNEGSKA (reference sequence). This CDR3 contains 12 residues. The germline V and J ends were trimmed by 3 bases and 2 bases, with 7 bases remaining between them. The CDR3 reads CSARDGNTEAFF. The DNA of the CDR3 is TGCAGTGCTAGGGACGGAAACACTGAAGCTTTCTTT.

The sample holds many counts of this clonotype. This chain connects TRBV27 to TRBJ1-1; 10 nucleotides line up with TRBD1. V was clipped by 1 base and J by 3 bases; unmatched bases: 11. Germline V lookup: CDR1 MNHEY, CDR2 SMNVEV (reference sequence). This CDR3 comprises 18 residues. CDR3 sequence: CASSLFGTGAAWDTEAFF. CDR3 sequence (DNA): TGTGCCAGCAGTTTATTCGGGACAGGGGCCGCCTGGGACACTGAAGCTTTCTTT.

This clonotype was detected many times. J is TRBJ1-5 and V is TRBV12-3 or TRBV12-4; 7 positions agree with TRBD1. With V trimmed by 4 bases and J by 0 bases, 3 bases remained unmatched. The CDR3 contains 15 residues. The DNA of the CDR3 is TGTGCCAGCAGTTGGACAGGCGATAGCAATCAGCCCCAGCATTTT. It translates to CASSWTGDSNQPQHF.

At least ten counts were recorded for this clonotype. V is TRBV12-3 or TRBV12-4 and J is TRBJ2-1; 7 nucleotides align to TRBD2. The V segment lost 6 bases and the J segment 7 bases; nucleotides outside the gene matches: 3. This CDR3 spans 12 amino acids. The CDR3 loop is CASRTSRNEQFF. DNA for the CDR3: TGTGCCAGCAGGACTAGCAGGAATGAGCAGTTCTTC.

This clonotype was picked up a small number of times. This chain connects TRBV15 to TRBJ2-1; 7 nucleotides align to TRBD1. After removal of 1 base from V and 2 bases from J, the junction contained 8 bases not matched to a gene. The CDR3 covers 17 residues. The germline gives CDR1 LNHNV, CDR2 YYDKDF (reference sequence). The CDR3 is CATSRGLQGQAYNEQFF. The CDR3 region has the DNA TGTGCCACCAGCAGAGGCCTACAGGGGCAAGCCTACAATGAGCAGTTCTTC.

This clonotype came up many times. The rearrangement uses TRBV20-1 and TRBJ2-7; D remains ambiguous. V lost 2 bases to trimming and J lost 3 bases, with 14 bases between them. CDR3 length: 14 amino acids. CDR1 DFQATT and CDR2 SNEGSKA come from the germline V gene (reference sequence). CDR3 residues: CSARPADARYEQYF. The CDR3 DNA sequence: TGCAGTGCTAGACCCGCGGACGCCCGCTACGAGCAGTACTTC.

This clonotype was observed at least ten times. The chain uses TRBV12-3 or TRBV12-4 and TRBJ1-2; D may be TRBD1 (5 bases). Trimming took 6 bases from V and 2 from J, leaving 7 bases between them. This CDR3 has 12 residues. The DNA of the CDR3 is TGTGCCAGCAGACAGGAGAACTATGGCTACACCTTC. Translated: CASRQENYGYTF.

This clonotype was seen ten or more times. The J gene is TRBJ2-7, the V gene TRBV28; D call uncertain. The CDR3 runs to 12 residues. Germline CDR1 is MDHEN and CDR2 is SYDVKM. V lost 2 bases and J 6 bases, leaving 8 bases between the germline ends. The CDR3 here is CASSLNIAEQYF. CDR3 in DNA: TGTGCCAGCAGTTTAAACATCGCCGAGCAGTACTTC.

This clonotype was counted many times. V usage is TRBV3-1 and J usage is TRBJ2-5, with TRBD2 matching over 8 bases. The CDR3 sequence is 19 residues long. V shed 0 bases, J shed 2 bases, and the junction held 14 bases outside the gene matches. The germline gives CDR1 LGHDT, CDR2 YNNKEL (reference sequence). CDR3 bases: TGTGCCAGCAGCCAAGAATCCCCCGGGGAAGCGGGAGAACAAGAGACCCAGTACTTC. It specifies CASSQESPGEAGEQETQYF.

This clonotype has a count of ten or more. The chain employs TRBV29-1 and TRBJ1-2; D gene uncertain. V was shortened by 3 bases and J by 0 bases, with 14 bases between the two germline ends. This CDR3 spans 15 amino acids. Germline CDR1 SQVTM, CDR2 ANQGSEA. Here the CDR3 reads CSVERGGVPNYGYTF. DNA for the CDR3: TGCAGCGTTGAGAGAGGCGGGGTGCCTAACTATGGCTACACCTTC.

This clonotype turned up a few times. The chain links TRBV30 to TRBJ1-2; possibly TRBD1 for D (5 bases). Per the germline V gene, CDR1 is GTSNPN and CDR2 is SVGIG (reference sequence). V lost 0 bases to trimming and J lost 3 bases, with 8 bases between them. This CDR3 is built from 13 residues. The chain's CDR3 is CAWSVAGYYGYTF. As DNA, the CDR3 is TGTGCCTGGAGTGTCGCAGGGTACTATGGCTACACCTTC. Based on the CDR3 plus reference TRBV30 and TRBJ1-2, the full variable domain is SQTIHQWPATLVQPVGSPLSLECTVEGTSNPNLYWYRQAAGRGLQLLFYSVGIGQISSEVPQNLSASRPQDRQFILSSKKLLLSDSGFYLCAWSVAGYYGYTFGSGTRLTVV.

The chain couples TRBV19 to TRBJ2-6; D is perhaps TRBD2 (5 bases). The CDR3 is 17 amino acids. The germline gives CDR1 LNHDA, CDR2 SQIVND (reference sequence). V was cut by 5 bases and J by 3 bases, with 17 bases left in between. This chain's CDR3 is CASSFVAAARGANVLTF. CDR3 coding DNA: TGTGCCAGTAGTTTCGTGGCAGCGGCCCGTGGGGCCAACGTCCTGACTTTC. Full variable domain (rest looked up from reference TRBV19 and TRBJ2-6): DGGITQSPKYLFRKEGQNVTLSCEQNLNHDAMYWYRQDPGQGLRLIYYSQIVNDFQKGDIAEGYSVSREKKESFPLTVTSAQKNPTAFYLCASSFVAAARGANVLTFGAGSRLTVL.

The table lists this clonotype with many counts. The chain couples TRBV29-1 to TRBJ1-4, with 11 nucleotides matching TRBD1. The trim removed 6 bases at V and 12 bases at J, leaving 15 bases unmatched. Germline CDR1 is SQVTM and CDR2 is ANQGSEA. The CDR3 consists of 15 residues. The CDR3 coding sequence is TGCAGCGTAGCCCCTTCGGACAGGGGGCCGGGGGAACTGTTTTTT. Its protein is CSVAPSDRGPGELFF.

This clonotype was counted a few times. CDR3: CASAGRNEKLFF. The CDR3 nucleotides read TGTGCCTCGGCGGGCCGCAATGAAAAACTGTTTTTT. This sequence joins TRBV30 and TRBJ1-4; D is uncertain. The germline CDR1 and CDR2 sequences are GTSNPN and SVGIG (reference sequence). The CDR3 length is 12 residues. V lost 7 bases and J lost 5, with 11 bases in between.

This clonotype was counted at least ten times. The V and J genes are TRBV28 and TRBJ2-5, with 12 nucleotides matching TRBD2. The V gene end was trimmed by 3 bases and the J gene end by 5 bases; junction bases not matched to a gene: 7. The CDR3 runs to 16 residues. From germline, CDR1 is MDHEN and CDR2 SYDVKM. The CDR3 here is CASSFWTSGTGETQYF. DNA of the CDR3: TGTGCCAGCAGTTTCTGGACTAGCGGGACGGGCGAGACCCAGTACTTC.